This entry lists 5 T cell receptor beta chains sequenced from one sample in a study of regulatory T cells in long-lasting Graves disease. Time point here: newly diagnosed GD, antithyroid drugs for less than 3 months. There was RNA extracted from PBMCs, and the TCR library was made from it. The TCR beta library used iRepertoire HTBI primers with Arm-PCR amplification of CDR3. MiXCR was run by TCRdb on the multiplex PCR reads, yielding one entry per CDR3 protein. This sample has under 250,000 distinct CDR3 sequences, with roughly a fifth found just once. These data also formed part of another study, on T cells in Graves' hyperthyroidism and ophthalmopathy.

Sample: peripheral blood mononuclear cells (PBMCs), taken at new diagnosis, from a patient treated with antithyroid drugs. The receptors here all came from a woman in her 30s with Graves disease.

The chain combines TRBV6-1 with TRBJ2-7; no clear D gene. The CDR3 spans 13 residues. V lost 1 base and J lost 3, with 7 bases in between. CDR1 and CDR2 from the germline V gene are MNHNS and SASEGT. CDR3 amino acids: CASSEEGIYEQYF. DNA of the CDR3: TGTGCCAGCAGTGAAGAAGGGATCTACGAGCAGTACTTC.

This clonotype was detected ten times or more. The rearrangement joins TRBV2 to TRBJ1-6, with TRBD1 matching 9 bases. The length of the CDR3 is 13 residues. CDR1 is SNHLY and CDR2 is FYNNEI in the germline V gene. Trimming cost V 11 bases and J 7 bases; bases outside gene matches: 6. In nucleotides, the CDR3 is TGTGCCGTCGGGACAGGGCTAAATTCACCCCTCCACTTT. Translated: CAVGTGLNSPLHF.

This clonotype has at least ten counts. This chain uses TRBV2 with TRBJ1-5, with 9 bases fitting TRBD1. V lost 8 bases, J lost 0 bases, and 5 bases stayed unmatched. The CDR3 contains 15 residues. CDR1 is SNHLY and CDR2 is FYNNEI in the germline V gene. The CDR3 DNA reads as TGTGCCAGCGGGACAGGGTTTTATAGCAATCAGCCCCAGCATTTT. This sequence encodes CASGTGFYSNQPQHF.

This clonotype was recorded many times. The chain links TRBV30 to TRBJ1-2; the D is unclear. This CDR3 is built from 13 residues. The germline gives CDR1 GTSNPN, CDR2 SVGIG (reference sequence). Trimming pared 1 base from V and 0 bases from J, leaving 6 bases between. The CDR3: CAWSGGTNYGYTF. The CDR3 DNA reads as TGTGCCTGGAGTGGAGGGACTAACTATGGCTACACCTTC.

This clonotype has at least ten counts. The chain is built from TRBV30 and TRBJ2-1; 9 bases align to TRBD2. This CDR3 spans 12 amino acids. CDR1 GTSNPN and CDR2 SVGIG come from the germline V gene (reference sequence). Losses at the gene ends were 3 bases for V and 15 bases for J; bases not matched to a gene: 9. Here the CDR3 reads CAWRATGTSLFF. CDR3 coding DNA: TGTGCCTGGAGGGCCACCGGGACTAGCCTGTTCTTC.